This T cell receptor (beta chain) was identified during a study of blood T cell repertoires in COVID-19. TCRdb's copy holds only in-frame clones and misses some; the assay was immunoSEQ multiplex PCR. The profile shows approximately 270,000 clones, roughly 90% of them singletons. Trimming pared 1 base from V and 5 bases from J, leaving 12 bases between. Germline-derived CDR1 and CDR2 are GTSNPN and SVGIG (reference sequence). The CDR3 runs 14 residues. Sequenced: PBMCs or T cells enriched from blood (not recorded which). The sequence came from a woman aged 55-70 years who had recovered from COVID-19. The V call is TRBV30, the J call TRBJ1-5; D is unresolved. CDR3 sequence reads: CAWSALGRDQPQHF. The CDR3, as DNA: TGTGCCTGGAGTGCTTTGGGGAGGGATCAGCCCCAGCATTTT. The full variable domain, in which reference TRBV30 and TRBJ1-5 provide the parts outside the CDR3, is SQTIHQWPATLVQPVGSPLSLECTVEGTSNPNLYWYRQAAGRGLQLLFYSVGIGQISSEVPQNLSASRPQDRQFILSSKKLLLSDSGFYLCAWSALGRDQPQHFGDGTRLSIL.